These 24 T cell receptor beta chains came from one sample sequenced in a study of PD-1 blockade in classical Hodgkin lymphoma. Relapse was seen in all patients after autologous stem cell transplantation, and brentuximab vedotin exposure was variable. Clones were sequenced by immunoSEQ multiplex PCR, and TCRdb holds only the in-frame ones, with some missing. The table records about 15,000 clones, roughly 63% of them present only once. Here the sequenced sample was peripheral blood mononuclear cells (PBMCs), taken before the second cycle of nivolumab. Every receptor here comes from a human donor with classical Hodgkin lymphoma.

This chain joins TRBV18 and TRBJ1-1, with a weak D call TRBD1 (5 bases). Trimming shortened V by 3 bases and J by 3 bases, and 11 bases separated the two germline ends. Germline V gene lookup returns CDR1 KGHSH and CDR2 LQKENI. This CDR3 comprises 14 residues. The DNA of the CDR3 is TGTGCCAGCTCACCGCTAATGGGGGACACTGAAGCTTTCTTT. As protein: CASSPLMGDTEAFF.

The DNA of the CDR3 is TGTGCCAGCAGCTTATTGGGACAGAATTCACCCCTCCACTTT. This sequence encodes CASSLLGQNSPLHF. The J gene is TRBJ1-6, the V gene TRBV7-3; TRBD1 agrees at 7 bases. The V gene end was trimmed by 2 bases and the J gene end by 7 bases; junction bases not matched to a gene: 2. The CDR3 is made up of 14 amino acids. Germline V gene data show CDR1 as SGHTA and CDR2 as FQGTGA. Based on the CDR3 plus reference TRBV7-3 and TRBJ1-6, the full variable domain is GAGVSQTPSNKVTEKGKYVELRCDPISGHTALYWYRQSLGQGPEFLIYFQGTGAADDSGLPNDRFFAVRPEGSVSTLKIQRTERGDSAVYLCASSLLGQNSPLHFGNGTRLTVT.

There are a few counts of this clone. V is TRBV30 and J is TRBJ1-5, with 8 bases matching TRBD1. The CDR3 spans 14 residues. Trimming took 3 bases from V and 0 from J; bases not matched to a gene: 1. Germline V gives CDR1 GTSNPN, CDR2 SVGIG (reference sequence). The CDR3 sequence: CAWRGQASNQPQHF. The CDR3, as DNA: TGTGCCTGGAGGGGACAGGCTAGCAATCAGCCCCAGCATTTT.

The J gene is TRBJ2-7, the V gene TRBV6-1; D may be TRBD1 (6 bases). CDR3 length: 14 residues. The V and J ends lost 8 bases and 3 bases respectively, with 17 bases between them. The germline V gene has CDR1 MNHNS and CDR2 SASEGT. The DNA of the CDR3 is TGTGCCAGCCTAGTGGGTCAGGGGCGCTACGAGCAGTACTTC. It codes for CASLVGQGRYEQYF.

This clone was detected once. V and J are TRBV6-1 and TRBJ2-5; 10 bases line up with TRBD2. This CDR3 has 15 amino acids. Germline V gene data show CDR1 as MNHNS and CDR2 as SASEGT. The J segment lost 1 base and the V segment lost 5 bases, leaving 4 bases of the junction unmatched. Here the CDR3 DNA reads TGTGCCAGCAGTTTAACTAGCGGGATCCAAGAGACCCAGTACTTC. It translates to CASSLTSGIQETQYF.

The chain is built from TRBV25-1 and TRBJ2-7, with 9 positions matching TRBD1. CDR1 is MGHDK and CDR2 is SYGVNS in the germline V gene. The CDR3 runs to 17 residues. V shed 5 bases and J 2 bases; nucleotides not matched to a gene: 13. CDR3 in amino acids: CASSPIPGQGFPYEQYF. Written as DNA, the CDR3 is TGTGCCAGCAGTCCTATCCCGGGACAGGGTTTCCCCTACGAGCAGTACTTC.

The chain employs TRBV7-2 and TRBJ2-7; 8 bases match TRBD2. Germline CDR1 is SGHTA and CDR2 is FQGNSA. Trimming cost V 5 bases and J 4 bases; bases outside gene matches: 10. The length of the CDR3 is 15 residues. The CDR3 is CASSPVAGLGYEQYF. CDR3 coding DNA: TGTGCCAGCAGCCCAGTAGCGGGACTAGGGTACGAGCAGTACTTC.

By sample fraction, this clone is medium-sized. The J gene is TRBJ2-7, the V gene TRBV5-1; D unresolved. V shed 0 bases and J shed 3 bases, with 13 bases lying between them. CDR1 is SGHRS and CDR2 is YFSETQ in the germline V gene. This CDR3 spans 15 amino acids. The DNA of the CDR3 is TGCGCCAGCAGCTTGGCCCGAGACGGTGGCTACGAGCAGTACTTC. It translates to CASSLARDGGYEQYF.

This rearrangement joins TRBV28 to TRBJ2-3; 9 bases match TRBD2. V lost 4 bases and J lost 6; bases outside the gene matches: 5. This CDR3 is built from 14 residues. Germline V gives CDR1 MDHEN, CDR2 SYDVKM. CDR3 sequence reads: CASSSIAGADTQYF. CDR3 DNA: TGTGCCAGCAGTTCCATAGCGGGAGCGGATACGCAGTATTTT.

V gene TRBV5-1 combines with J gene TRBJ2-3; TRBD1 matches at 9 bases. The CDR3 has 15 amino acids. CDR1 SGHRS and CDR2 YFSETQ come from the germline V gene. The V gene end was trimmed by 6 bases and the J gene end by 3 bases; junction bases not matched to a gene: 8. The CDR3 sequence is CASTSGQGGTDTQYF. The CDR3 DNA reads TGCGCCAGCACCTCGGGACAGGGTGGTACAGATACGCAGTATTTT.

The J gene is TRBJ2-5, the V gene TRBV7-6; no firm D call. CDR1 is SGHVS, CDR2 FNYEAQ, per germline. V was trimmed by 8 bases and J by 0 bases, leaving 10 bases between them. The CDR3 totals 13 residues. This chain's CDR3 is CASRRHNQETQYF. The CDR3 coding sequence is TGTGCCAGCCGAAGACACAACCAAGAGACCCAGTACTTC.

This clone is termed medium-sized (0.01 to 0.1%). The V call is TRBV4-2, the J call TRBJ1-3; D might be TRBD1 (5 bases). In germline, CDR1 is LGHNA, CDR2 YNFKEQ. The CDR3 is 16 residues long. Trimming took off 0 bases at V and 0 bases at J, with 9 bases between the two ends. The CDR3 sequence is CASSQDTTDSGNTIYF. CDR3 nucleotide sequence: TGTGCCAGCAGCCAAGATACGACAGACTCTGGAAACACCATATATTTT.

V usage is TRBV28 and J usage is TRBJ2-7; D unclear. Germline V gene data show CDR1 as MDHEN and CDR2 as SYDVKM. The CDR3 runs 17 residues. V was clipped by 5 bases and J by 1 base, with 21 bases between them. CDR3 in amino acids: CASSPRFRALTSYEQYF. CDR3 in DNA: TGTGCCAGCAGTCCGCGCTTCCGAGCGCTTACTTCCTACGAGCAGTACTTC.

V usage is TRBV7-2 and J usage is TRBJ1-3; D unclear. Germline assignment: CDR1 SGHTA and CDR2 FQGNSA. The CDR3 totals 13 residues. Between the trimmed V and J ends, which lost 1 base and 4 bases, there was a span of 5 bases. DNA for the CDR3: TGTGCCAGCAGCTTAGACAGCGGAAACACCATATATTTT. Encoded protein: CASSLDSGNTIYF.

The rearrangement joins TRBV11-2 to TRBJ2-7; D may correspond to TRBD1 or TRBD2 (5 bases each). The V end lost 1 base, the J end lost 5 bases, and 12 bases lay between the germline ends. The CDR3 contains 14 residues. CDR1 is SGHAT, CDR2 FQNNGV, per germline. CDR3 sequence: CASSLGGPRDEQYF. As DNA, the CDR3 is TGTGCCAGCAGCTTAGGGGGACCTCGGGACGAGCAGTACTTC.

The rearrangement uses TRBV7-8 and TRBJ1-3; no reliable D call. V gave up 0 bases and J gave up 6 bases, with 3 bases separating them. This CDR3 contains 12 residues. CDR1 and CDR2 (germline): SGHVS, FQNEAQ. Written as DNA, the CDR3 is TGTGCCAGCAGCTTAGCGCAAAACACCATATATTTT. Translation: CASSLAQNTIYF. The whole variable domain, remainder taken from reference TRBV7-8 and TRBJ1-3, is GAGVSQSPRYKVAKRGQDVALRCDPISGHVSLFWYQQALGQGPEFLTYFQNEAQLDKSGLPSDRFFAERPEGSVSTLKIQRTQQEDSAVYLCASSLAQNTIYFGEGSWLTVV.

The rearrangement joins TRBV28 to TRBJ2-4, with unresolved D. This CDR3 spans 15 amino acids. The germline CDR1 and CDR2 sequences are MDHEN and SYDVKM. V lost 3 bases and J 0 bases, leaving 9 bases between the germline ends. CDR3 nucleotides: TGTGCCAGCAGTTTTGGCGTCTCAGCCAAAAACATTCAGTACTTC. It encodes CASSFGVSAKNIQYF.

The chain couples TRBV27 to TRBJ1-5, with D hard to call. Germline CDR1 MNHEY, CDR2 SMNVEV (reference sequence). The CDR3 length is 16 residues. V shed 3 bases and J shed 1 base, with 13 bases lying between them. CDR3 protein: CASSFGPLGSNQPQHF. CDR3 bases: TGTGCCAGCAGTTTTGGACCATTGGGCAGCAATCAGCCCCAGCATTTT.

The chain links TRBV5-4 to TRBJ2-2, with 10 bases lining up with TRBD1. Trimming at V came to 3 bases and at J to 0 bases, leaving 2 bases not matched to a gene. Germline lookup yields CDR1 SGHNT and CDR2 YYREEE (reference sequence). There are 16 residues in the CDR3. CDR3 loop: CASSWGQGSNTGELFF. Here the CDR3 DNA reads TGTGCCAGCAGCTGGGGACAGGGGTCGAACACCGGGGAGCTGTTTTTT.

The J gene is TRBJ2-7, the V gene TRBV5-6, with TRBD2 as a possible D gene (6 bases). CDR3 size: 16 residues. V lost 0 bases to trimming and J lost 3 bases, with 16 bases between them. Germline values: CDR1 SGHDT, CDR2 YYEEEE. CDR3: CASSLVLGGGLYEQYF. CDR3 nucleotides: TGTGCCAGCAGCTTGGTTCTGGGAGGTGGACTCTACGAGCAGTACTTC.

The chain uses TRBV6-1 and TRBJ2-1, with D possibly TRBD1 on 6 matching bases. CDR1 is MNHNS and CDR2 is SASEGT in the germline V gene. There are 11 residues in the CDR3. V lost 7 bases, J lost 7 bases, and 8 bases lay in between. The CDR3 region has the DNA TGTGCCAGCATTAGGGGGAATGAGCAGTTCTTC. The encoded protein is CASIRGNEQFF.

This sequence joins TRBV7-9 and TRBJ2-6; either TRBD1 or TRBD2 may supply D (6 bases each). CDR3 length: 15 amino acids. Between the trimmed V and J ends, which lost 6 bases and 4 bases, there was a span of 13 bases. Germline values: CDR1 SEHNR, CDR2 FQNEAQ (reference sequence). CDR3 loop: CASRESGAGANVLTF. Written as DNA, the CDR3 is TGTGCCAGCAGGGAGTCGGGGGCCGGGGCCAACGTCCTGACTTTC.

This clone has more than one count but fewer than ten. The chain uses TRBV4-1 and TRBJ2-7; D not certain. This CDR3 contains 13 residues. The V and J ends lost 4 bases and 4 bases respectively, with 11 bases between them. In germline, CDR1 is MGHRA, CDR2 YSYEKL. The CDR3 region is CASSPSTEYEQYF. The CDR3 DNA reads TGCGCCAGCAGCCCATCGACGGAATACGAGCAGTACTTC.

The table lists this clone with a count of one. The CDR3 sequence: CASSYGSSGGTDTQYF. The DNA for the CDR3 is TGTGCCAGCAGTTACGGCTCTAGCGGGGGAACAGATACGCAGTATTTT. The chain employs TRBV6-5 and TRBJ2-3, with 10 bases that match TRBD2. V was clipped by 2 bases and J by 3 bases; unmatched bases: 5. The CDR3 runs 16 residues. CDR1 is MNHEY and CDR2 is SVGAGI in the germline V gene.